The rows below give T cell receptor beta chains drawn from one sample of a study of OX40 agonist ivuxolimab in advanced cancers. The table came from immunoSEQ multiplex PCR; TCRdb's copy has only in-frame clones and leaves some out. The sample records about 74,000 clones, 84% being singletons. This specimen was CD4+ or CD8+ T cells sorted from blood, taken in a trial of the OX40 agonist ivuxolimab. The receptors derive from an adult with an advanced solid tumor such as melanoma, head and neck, liver or kidney cancer. CDR3s include the opening cysteine and the closing phenylalanine or tryptophan. A D gene is named only where the DNA matches it firmly. Part of the rows lack a size; the others show once, few, many or a class for expanded clones.

J gene	D gene	CDR3 length	V gene	clone size	CDR3 DNA	CDR3 protein
TRBJ1-1	TRBD1	14	TRBV5-1	few	TGCGCCAGCAGTCTCCAGGGGGCGAACACTGAAGCTTTCTTT	CASSLQGANTEAFF
TRBJ2-5	.	14	TRBV5-6	.	TGTGCCAGCAGCTTGTGGCAGGGGTTGGAGACCCAGTACTTC	CASSLWQGLETQYF
TRBJ2-7	.	13	TRBV11-3	.	TGTGCCAGCAGCTTCGGGAGCTCCTACGAGCAGTACTTC	CASSFGSSYEQYF
TRBJ1-5	TRBD1	15	TRBV28	once	TGTGCCAGCAGTTCCTCCGGGACAGCCCAGACGGCCCAGCATTTT	CASSSSGTAQTAQHF
TRBJ1-2	.	15	TRBV7-9	.	TGTGCCAGCAGCTTAGAGCCCGGCACCACGGGGAGCTACACCTTC	CASSLEPGTTGSYTF
TRBJ2-4	TRBD2	20	TRBV19	.	TGTGCCAGTAGTCCAGCGCCTCAGACTAGCGGTGGACTAGCCAAAAACATTCAGTACTTC	CASSPAPQTSGGLAKNIQYF
TRBJ1-2	.	13	TRBV2	.	TGTGCCAGCAACGCAGCGGGGAACTATGGCTACACCTTC	CASNAAGNYGYTF
TRBJ1-2	.	14	TRBV11-2	.	TGTGCCAGCAGGCCAGGGGCTGCTAACTATGGCTACACCTTC	CASRPGAANYGYTF
TRBJ2-2	TRBD2	13	TRBV7-2	.	TGTGCCAGCAGCTTAAGCGGGAGAGGGGAGCTGTTTTTT	CASSLSGRGELFF
TRBJ2-7	TRBD2	15	TRBV7-9	.	TGTGCCAGCAGCTTAGGACTAGCGGGAGGCTACGAGCAGTACTTC	CASSLGLAGGYEQYF
TRBJ2-2	.	14	TRBV2	.	TGTGCCAGCAGTGAAAACCTAGTCGGCGGGGAGCTGTTTTTT	CASSENLVGGELFF
TRBJ2-3	.	14	TRBV5-1	.	TGCGCCAGTAGAACCGGGACTGCCACAGATACGCAGTATTTT	CASRTGTATDTQYF
TRBJ2-3	.	14	TRBV5-1	once	TGCGCCAGCAGGGTGGGGCCTAGCACAGATACGCAGTATTTT	CASRVGPSTDTQYF
TRBJ2-1	.	14	TRBV6-1	.	TGTGCCAGCAGTGAAGTACCGAGGACAGATGAGCAGTTCTTC	CASSEVPRTDEQFF
TRBJ1-5	.	16	TRBV7-2	.	TGTGCCAGCAGCTTACGGTCGGGGGCCGGCAATCAGCCCCAGCATTTT	CASSLRSGAGNQPQHF
TRBJ1-2	TRBD1	16	TRBV10-2	once	TGCGCCAGCAGTGAGGGGCCCGGGACAGGGGACTATGGCTACACCTTC	CASSEGPGTGDYGYTF
TRBJ1-1	TRBD1	16	TRBV11-2	.	TGTGCCAGCAGCGAACCGGGACAGGGGTTCTACACTGAAGCTTTCTTT	CASSEPGQGFYTEAFF
TRBJ1-5	TRBD1	13	TRBV28	.	TGTGCCACCGGACAGGGGGGATCGCAGCCCCAGCATTTT	CATGQGGSQPQHF
TRBJ1-4	TRBD1	16	TRBV9	.	TGTGCCAGCAGCGTAGCCGGACAGGGAACTAATGAAAAACTGTTTTTT	CASSVAGQGTNEKLFF
TRBJ2-1	TRBD1	14	TRBV11-3	few	TGTGCCAGCAGCTTAGCCAGGACAGGCGGTGAGCAGTTCTTC	CASSLARTGGEQFF
TRBJ2-7	.	14	TRBV5-1	.	TGCGCCAGCAGCTCGGACGGCTATGGATACGAGCAGTACTTC	CASSSDGYGYEQYF
TRBJ1-1	.	13	TRBV9	.	TGTGCCAGCAGCCCCCTCTGGAGCACTGAAGCTTTCTTT	CASSPLWSTEAFF
TRBJ1-2	TRBD1	15	TRBV6-5	few	TGTGCCAGCAGTTACGGGACAGGGGTGACCTATGGCTACACCTTC	CASSYGTGVTYGYTF
TRBJ2-5	.	15	TRBV28	once	TGTGCCAGCAGTCCTCCCCGAGTAGCGTGGAAGACCCAGTACTTC	CASSPPRVAWKTQYF
TRBJ2-4	.	17	TRBV19	.	TGTGCCAGTAGTATAGGGGGGCAGATTAGGGGCAAAAACATTCAGTACTTC	CASSIGGQIRGKNIQYF
TRBJ2-1	TRBD1	22	TRBV4-3	.	TGCGCCAGCAGCCAGAAGACAGGGACCAGGGCGTGGGGTACAGGAGGTTACAATGAGCAGTTCTTC	CASSQKTGTRAWGTGGYNEQFF
TRBJ2-2	.	18	TRBV28	.	TGTGCCAGCAGTCGCCGAAAGGGACGGTCAATTTACACCGGGGAGCTGTTTTTT	CASSRRKGRSIYTGELFF
TRBJ2-7	.	13	TRBV5-1	.	TGCGCCAGCAGCCAGGCCTTAAGCGCCGAGCAGTACTTC	CASSQALSAEQYF
TRBJ2-7	.	15	TRBV28	.	TGTGCCAGCAGTCCCTCGGAGGGGATGGCCTACGAGCAGTACTTC	CASSPSEGMAYEQYF
TRBJ1-2	.	12	TRBV2	.	TGTGCCAGCAAAAGAGAGCACTATGGCTACACCTTC	CASKREHYGYTF
TRBJ1-5	.	12	TRBV6-1	few	TGTGCCAGCGAGGGCAGCAATCAGCCCCAGCATTTT	CASEGSNQPQHF
TRBJ2-3	.	15	TRBV27	.	TGTGCCAGCAGTCTGACCAAGTCTAGCACAGATACGCAGTATTTT	CASSLTKSSTDTQYF
TRBJ1-3	.	12	TRBV7-9	.	TGTGCCAGCAGCGTGGGGCCTGGAACCATATATTTT	CASSVGPGTIYF
TRBJ1-6	TRBD1	14	TRBV7-9	.	TGTGCCAGTGAAGGGACAGGAGTTAATTCACCCCTCCACTTT	CASEGTGVNSPLHF
TRBJ1-4	.	14	TRBV4-1	.	TGCGCCAGCAGCCAAGGTCCCAGTAATGAAAAACTGTTTTTT	CASSQGPSNEKLFF
TRBJ2-5	.	15	TRBV7-3	.	TGTGCCAGCAGCTTAGTCAGGGGATCGTTTGAGACCCAGTACTTC	CASSLVRGSFETQYF